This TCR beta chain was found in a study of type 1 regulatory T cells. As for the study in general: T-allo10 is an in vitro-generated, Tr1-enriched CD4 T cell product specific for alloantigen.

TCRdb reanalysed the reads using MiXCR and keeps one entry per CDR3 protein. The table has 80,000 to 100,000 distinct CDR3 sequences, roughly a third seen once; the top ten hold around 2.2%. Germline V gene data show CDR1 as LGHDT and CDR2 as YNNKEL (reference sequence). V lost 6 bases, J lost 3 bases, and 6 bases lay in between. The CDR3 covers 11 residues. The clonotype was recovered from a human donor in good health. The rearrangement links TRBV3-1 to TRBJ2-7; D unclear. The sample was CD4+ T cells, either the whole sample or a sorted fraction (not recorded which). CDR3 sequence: CASRDRYEQYF. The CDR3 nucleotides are TGTGCCAGCAGGGACCGCTACGAGCAGTACTTC.